These 2 T cell receptor beta chains originate from one sample sequenced in a study of T-cell memory formation after mild COVID-19. TCRdb analysed the 5' RACE reads with MiXCR anew, one entry per CDR3 protein. The table shows some 410,000 distinct CDR3 sequences, with less than 25% occurring only once. Sequences were obtained from PBMCs or a T cell subset sorted from them (not recorded which). The receptors were gathered from an adult woman who had mild COVID-19 (a few samples of this study predate the infection). Cell type and time point are not known.

The V and J genes are TRBV29-1 and TRBJ2-1, with D possibly being TRBD2 (6 bases). Trimming stripped 5 bases from V and 4 bases from J, with 9 bases between. CDR3 length equals 12 residues. Germline V gene lookup returns CDR1 SQVTM and CDR2 ANQGSEA. CDR3 protein: CSVYREYNEQFF. The CDR3 nucleotides are TGCAGCGTTTACCGGGAGTACAATGAGCAGTTCTTC.

The CDR3, as DNA: TGTGCCAGCAGTCCCCCGACAGGCCTGAACACCGGGGAGCTGTTTTTT. It specifies CASSPPTGLNTGELFF. The chain is built from TRBV12-3 or TRBV12-4 and TRBJ2-2, with a possible D match to TRBD1 (6 bases). The ends were cut back, 5 bases at V and 1 base at J, with 14 bases in the middle. The CDR3 has 16 residues.